This TCR beta chain is drawn from a study of cytomegalovirus exposure and HLA in healthy donors. Findings and limits, study-wide: Later work associated roughly 17,000 TCR beta sequences with HLA alleles at 0.05 false discovery rate.

As regards this clone: Antigen unknown.

The PCR employed 60 Vbeta primers together with 13 Jbeta primers. The assay was immunoSEQ multiplex PCR, and TCRdb's table has in-frame clones only and misses some. The data contain 150,000 to 200,000 clones, roughly three quarters of them singletons. Germline CDR1 and CDR2: SGHTA and FQGNSA. Unmatched junction bases numbered 14, after V lost 6 bases and J lost 8 bases. The CDR3 is 15 residues long. V usage is TRBV7-2 and J usage is TRBJ1-1; 8 bases agree with TRBD1. The receptor's source is a woman between 45 and 65 years old in good health and CMV-seronegative. The sample taken for sequencing was PBMCs. The CDR3 is CASRMSPTGEREAFF. Here the CDR3 DNA reads TGTGCCAGCAGGATGAGTCCGACAGGGGAGAGGGAAGCTTTCTTT.